The clone carrying this TCR beta chain was seen a single time. Frozen PBMC stocks contributed around 2 micrograms of genomic DNA to the TCR beta libraries. Repertoires were generated with immunoSEQ multiplex PCR, while TCRdb's copy carries only in-frame clones and drops some. The table lists about 39,000 clones, around 63% of them singletons. The source of the sample is a study of cytotoxic CD8 clonotypes in ibrutinib-treated CLL. The CDR3 has 13 residues. With 4 bases clipped from V and 7 bases from J, the junction kept 5 bases outside the gene matches. Germline CDR1 and CDR2: SGHTA and FQGNSA. This specimen was PBMCs, taken at disease progression, from a patient treated with ibrutinib. This sequence joins TRBV7-2 and TRBJ2-5; 8 bases align to TRBD1. This TCR derives from a human donor with chronic lymphocytic leukemia. As DNA, the CDR3 is TGTGCCAGCAGCTCGGACAGGGCTGCGACCCAGTACTTC. It specifies CASSSDRAATQYF.